A single sample is the source of the 21 T cell receptor beta chains below, sequenced in a study of T cell responses to AZD1222 COVID-19 vaccine. The method was immunoSEQ multiplex PCR; TCRdb's version includes in-frame clones alone and lacks a portion of them. The repertoire holds about 94,000 clones, 85% seen once, with 4.5% in the top ten. Sequencing was performed on peripheral blood, taken 28 days after the second AZD1222 dose. These receptor sequences come from an adult who received the AZD1222 COVID-19 vaccine.

The rearrangement joins TRBV27 to TRBJ2-7; 7 bases are a match to TRBD1. V was pared by 2 bases and J by 4 bases, with 5 bases of the junction left unmatched. The CDR3 contains 14 residues. Germline V gene lookup returns CDR1 MNHEY and CDR2 SMNVEV (reference sequence). The CDR3 sequence is CASSLDGTAYEQYF. The CDR3 DNA reads TGTGCCAGCAGTTTAGATGGGACAGCGTACGAGCAGTACTTC.

The chain joins TRBV7-8 to TRBJ2-2, with a possible D match to TRBD1 (6 bases). V lost 5 bases, J lost 8 bases, and 12 bases lay in between. The CDR3 runs to 13 residues. CDR1 SGHVS and CDR2 FQNEAQ come from the germline V gene. The CDR3 DNA reads as TGTGCCAGCAGCCAACTGGGGGCAGGGGAGCTGTTTTTT. It yields the protein CASSQLGAGELFF.

The chain combines TRBV14 with TRBJ2-3, with D possibly TRBD1 on 6 matching bases. The CDR3 consists of 13 residues. Germline CDR1 and CDR2: SGHDN and FVKESK. The V gene lost 4 bases and the J gene lost 4 bases, with 9 bases spanning the gap. This chain's CDR3 is CASSRTGSDTQYF. The CDR3 region has the DNA TGTGCCAGCAGCCGCACAGGGTCAGATACGCAGTATTTT. Using reference TRBV14 and TRBJ2-3 for the parts outside the CDR3, the full variable domain is EAGVTQFPSHSVIEKGQTVTLRCDPISGHDNLYWYRRVMGKEIKFLLHFVKESKQDESGMPNNRFLAERTGGTYSTLKVQPAELEDSGVYFCASSRTGSDTQYFGPGTRLTVL.

CDR3 sequence: CASSPGQGYEQYF. Here the CDR3 DNA reads TGTGCCAGCAGCCCAGGGCAGGGGTACGAGCAGTACTTC. V and J are TRBV7-9 and TRBJ2-7, with D possibly being TRBD1 (6 bases). V lost 5 bases and J 4 bases, leaving 12 bases between the germline ends. Germline CDR1 reads SEHNR; CDR2 reads FQNEAQ (reference sequence). This CDR3 has 13 amino acids.

The chain uses TRBV5-5 and TRBJ1-4; 8 positions agree with TRBD1. Looked up from germline, CDR1 is SGHKS and CDR2 is YYEKEE (reference sequence). V lost 0 bases to trimming and J lost 5 bases; unmatched junction nucleotides: 3. The CDR3 has 15 residues. CDR3 bases: TGTGCCAGCAGCTTGGGGGACAGGCAAAATGAAAAACTGTTTTTT. Protein: CASSLGDRQNEKLFF.

The chain has TRBV30 and TRBJ2-3, with D perhaps TRBD1 (6 bases). CDR1 and CDR2 from the germline V gene are GTSNPN and SVGIG (reference sequence). The CDR3 is 15 amino acids. V lost 6 bases and J lost 1, with 17 bases in between. CDR3 sequence reads: CACDASSGGTDTQYF. The CDR3 region has the DNA TGTGCCTGCGACGCCTCCTCAGGGGGCACAGATACGCAGTATTTT.

The chain uses TRBV14 and TRBJ2-3, with D perhaps TRBD1 or TRBD2 (6 bases each). The V end lost 4 bases, the J end lost 5 bases, and 16 bases lay between the germline ends. The V gene's germline CDR1 is SGHDN and CDR2 FVKESK. CDR3 length: 15 residues. CDR3 DNA: TGTGCCAGCAGCCCTCGCCTCGGAGGGGGAGATACGCAGTATTTT. Its protein product is CASSPRLGGGDTQYF.

This chain joins TRBV27 and TRBJ2-1, with TRBD1 matching over 7 bases. The V segment lost 2 bases and the J segment 9 bases; nucleotides outside the gene matches: 7. Germline CDR1 reads MNHEY; CDR2 reads SMNVEV (reference sequence). This CDR3 has 14 amino acids. The CDR3 DNA reads as TGTGCCAGCAGTTTAGGCTGGCCAGGGGGTGAGCAGTTCTTC. Translated: CASSLGWPGGEQFF.

This rearrangement joins TRBV15 to TRBJ1-2, with unresolved D. This CDR3 has 11 residues. V dropped 0 bases and J dropped 10 bases, with 6 bases sitting between them. Germline V lookup: CDR1 LNHNV, CDR2 YYDKDF (reference sequence). CDR3 in DNA: TGTGCCACCAGCAGAGATGAAGCCTACACCTTC. This gives the protein CATSRDEAYTF.

This clone was detected only a few times. CDR3 sequence (DNA): TGTGCCAGCAGCCCCCCGGTGAACACTGAAGCTTTCTTT. The encoded protein is CASSPPVNTEAFF. V and J are TRBV5-6 and TRBJ1-1; D is uncertain. Germline CDR1 reads SGHDT; CDR2 reads YYEEEE. The germline V and J ends were trimmed by 4 bases and 0 bases, with 7 bases remaining between them. The CDR3 loop spans 13 amino acids.

The J gene is TRBJ2-1, the V gene TRBV7-8; no definite D call. The CDR3 has 14 residues. V was cut by 1 base and J by 2 bases, with 6 bases left in between. Germline CDR1 and CDR2: SGHVS and FQNEAQ. CDR3 sequence: CASSLGGTYNEQFF. The CDR3 DNA sequence: TGTGCCAGCAGCTTAGGCGGTACCTACAATGAGCAGTTCTTC.

The gene calls are TRBV21-1 and TRBJ1-5; no check of the table's D call, TRBD1, against the DNA was made. TRBV21-1 is annotated as a pseudogene. The CDR3 is 16 amino acids. CDR3 sequence (DNA): TGTGCCAGCAGCAAAGGCTCCTCGACAGGGTGGCAGCCCCAGCATTTT. This sequence encodes CASSKGSSTGWQPQHF.

The chain is built from TRBV7-9 and TRBJ2-2, with D uncertain. CDR3 length: 15 residues. V lost 3 bases and J 3 bases, leaving 11 bases between the germline ends. CDR1 SEHNR and CDR2 FQNEAQ come from the germline V gene (reference sequence). The chain's CDR3 is CASSLAGPDTGELFF. DNA of the CDR3: TGTGCCAGCAGCTTGGCCGGCCCGGACACCGGGGAGCTGTTTTTT.

This rearrangement joins TRBV20-1 to TRBJ2-7; D is perhaps TRBD2 (6 bases). Germline V gene lookup returns CDR1 DFQATT and CDR2 SNEGSKA (reference sequence). The CDR3 spans 11 residues. The germline V and J ends were trimmed by 6 bases and 6 bases, with 12 bases remaining between them. CDR3 DNA sequence: TGCAGTGCCCTCGGGGGAGTCGAGCAGTACTTC. As protein: CSALGGVEQYF.

This clone was recorded only once. This sequence joins TRBV11-3 and TRBJ2-3, with 14 bases aligning to TRBD2. CDR1 and CDR2 (germline): SGHNT, YENEEA. The CDR3 consists of 16 residues. V gave up 5 bases and J gave up 2 bases; unmatched junction bases: 3. Here the CDR3 DNA reads TGTGCCAGCAGCATGACTAGCGGGAGGGCCACAGATACGCAGTATTTT. It specifies CASSMTSGRATDTQYF. Complete variable domain (other parts from reference TRBV11-3 and TRBJ2-3): EAGVVQSPRYKIIEKKQPVAFWCNPISGHNTLYWYLQNLGQGPELLIRYENEEAVDDSQLPKDRFSAERLKGVDSTLKIQPAELGDSAVYLCASSMTSGRATDTQYFGPGTRLTVL.

This chain uses TRBV7-3 with TRBJ2-1, with 10 nucleotides matching TRBD2. CDR3 size: 19 residues. Germline values: CDR1 SGHTA, CDR2 FQGTGA. Trimming at V came to 5 bases and at J to 0 bases, leaving 13 bases not matched to a gene. The CDR3 spells CASSRTGLAELGSYNEQFF. The CDR3 nucleotides are TGTGCCAGCAGCCGTACAGGACTAGCGGAGCTCGGCTCCTACAATGAGCAGTTCTTC.

This clone was observed a few times. The chain is built from TRBV4-3 and TRBJ2-7, with 9 positions matching TRBD2. The V and J ends lost 1 base and 3 bases, in that order; junction bases with no gene match: 7. The CDR3 has 16 amino acids. Germline CDR1 and CDR2: LGHNA and YSLEER. The CDR3 loop reads CASSQGSSGTHYEQYF. The CDR3 DNA follows: TGCGCCAGCAGCCAAGGTTCTAGCGGGACCCACTACGAGCAGTACTTC.

The chain links TRBV5-4 to TRBJ2-1, with 8 positions matching TRBD1. V dropped 6 bases and J dropped 0; count of bases not matched to a gene: 8. This CDR3 contains 16 residues. Germline V gives CDR1 SGHNT, CDR2 YYREEE (reference sequence). The DNA of the CDR3 is TGTGCCAGCACCTTCGCCGGGACAGGCTCCTACAATGAGCAGTTCTTC. Its translation: CASTFAGTGSYNEQFF.

The rearrangement uses TRBV28 and TRBJ2-7; D is possibly TRBD1 (5 bases). Trimming took 4 bases from V and 0 from J, leaving 16 bases between them. The V gene's germline CDR1 is MDHEN and CDR2 SYDVKM. The CDR3 sequence is 16 residues long. The CDR3 region is CASSWGFRVPSYEQYF. The CDR3 DNA reads as TGTGCCAGCAGTTGGGGCTTTAGAGTCCCCTCCTACGAGCAGTACTTC.

The V call is TRBV5-8, the J call TRBJ2-3; 7 bases are shared with TRBD1. The V gene end was trimmed by 4 bases and the J gene end by 1 base; junction bases not matched to a gene: 3. Germline V CDR1 and CDR2: SGHTS, YDEGEE. The CDR3 has 14 amino acids. The CDR3 DNA reads TGTGCCAGCAGCCATGACAGGGGCACAGATACGCAGTATTTT. It codes for CASSHDRGTDTQYF.

V is TRBV6-5 and J is TRBJ2-5; 9 nucleotides align to TRBD1. This CDR3 has 15 amino acids. Germline-derived CDR1 and CDR2 are MNHEY and SVGAGI. The ends lost 6 bases at V and 5 bases at J; junction bases unmatched: 10. CDR3: CASSRLTGGGETQYF. The CDR3 DNA is TGTGCCAGCAGCCGACTGACAGGGGGTGGCGAGACCCAGTACTTC.